The 18 T cell receptor beta chains presented below share a single source sample, sequenced in a study of a mutant IDH1 vaccine in newly diagnosed glioma. These receptors are not linked to any known antigen. The sample's time point: week 5, during vaccination. Vaccination comprised doses that each held 300 ug of mutant IDH1 20-mer peptide, plus topical imiquimod. The protocol was immunoSEQ multiplex PCR, while the TCRdb copy is restricted to in-frame clones and leaves out a portion. This table has fewer than 30,000 clones, about three quarters appearing once. Sequencing was performed on PBMCs, taken from a glioma patient whose treatment included an IDH1 peptide vaccine. These receptors originate from a middle-aged man with glioma.

This chain connects TRBV4-2 to TRBJ2-7; TRBD2 is a possible D gene (5 bases). CDR3 length: 15 residues. The V end lost 4 bases, the J end lost 3 bases, and 16 bases lay between the germline ends. Germline CDR1 LGHNA, CDR2 YNFKEQ. CDR3 coding DNA: TGTGCCAGCAGCCTTACGGGGATAAACATCTACGAGCAGTACTTC. It yields the protein CASSLTGINIYEQYF.

V usage is TRBV27 and J usage is TRBJ2-1; a weak D match, TRBD2 (6 bases). The length of the CDR3 is 16 residues. Germline CDR1 MNHEY, CDR2 SMNVEV (reference sequence). The ends were cut back, 0 bases at V and 4 bases at J, with 13 bases in the middle. The CDR3: CASSLSEGIPYNEQFF. In DNA form, the CDR3 reads TGTGCCAGCAGTTTATCGGAGGGGATCCCGTACAATGAGCAGTTCTTC.

The chain joins TRBV5-1 to TRBJ2-5, with D hard to call. V lost 6 bases to trimming and J lost 4 bases, with 13 bases between them. CDR3 length: 13 amino acids. Germline lookup yields CDR1 SGHRS and CDR2 YFSETQ. CDR3 protein: CASNPRVGETQYF. The DNA of the CDR3 is TGCGCCAGCAACCCAAGGGTAGGAGAGACCCAGTACTTC.

The chain uses TRBV6-5 and TRBJ2-7; 7 bases map to TRBD1. V was clipped by 5 bases and J by 2 bases; unmatched bases: 6. From germline, CDR1 is MNHEY and CDR2 SVGAGI. The CDR3 totals 14 residues. The CDR3 DNA is TGTGCCAGCAGTAAAAGACAGGGTCCCTACGAGCAGTACGTC. Translating gives CASSKRQGPYEQYV.

V and J are TRBV5-1 and TRBJ2-2; 7 nucleotides agree with TRBD2. The V gene end was trimmed by 0 bases and the J gene end by 5 bases; junction bases not matched to a gene: 7. Germline CDR1 is SGHRS and CDR2 is YFSETQ. CDR3 length equals 16 residues. The CDR3 DNA reads TGCGCCAGCAGCTTGGCTGGCGGGAGTGGTACCGGGGAGCTGTTTTTT. This gives the protein CASSLAGGSGTGELFF.

This clone was counted only a few times. CDR3 in amino acids: CAGSRQGGYGYTF. The CDR3 DNA sequence: TGTGCCGGGTCTCGACAGGGGGGCTATGGCTACACCTTC. The chain recombines TRBV30 with TRBJ1-2; 9 positions match TRBD1. The length of the CDR3 is 13 residues. V lost 8 bases, J lost 4 bases, and 8 bases stayed unmatched. Germline-derived CDR1 and CDR2 are GTSNPN and SVGIG (reference sequence).

The chain joins TRBV5-6 to TRBJ2-7; TRBD1 might be the D (6 bases). The CDR3 contains 13 residues. The germline CDR1 and CDR2 sequences are SGHDT and YYEEEE. V was shortened by 4 bases and J by 3 bases, with 11 bases between the two germline ends. The CDR3 here is CASSRYRDYEQYV. CDR3 bases: TGTGCCAGCAGCCGATACAGGGACTACGAGCAGTACGTC.

This sequence joins TRBV28 and TRBJ1-5; D ambiguous. CDR3 size: 12 residues. Germline loops: CDR1 MDHEN, CDR2 SYDVKM. The V end lost 7 bases, the J end lost 0 bases, and 4 bases lay between the germline ends. The DNA for the CDR3 is TGTGCCAGCAACCTTAGCAATCAGCCCCAGCATTTT. It encodes CASNLSNQPQHF. The variable domain in full, completed from reference TRBV28 and TRBJ1-5, reads DVKVTQSSRYLVKRTGEKVFLECVQDMDHENMFWYRQDPGLGLRLIYFSYDVKMKEKGDIPEGYSVSREKKERFSLILESASTNQTSMYLCASNLSNQPQHFGDGTRLSIL.

The chain recombines TRBV11-2 with TRBJ2-3; TRBD2 matches at 10 bases. J was trimmed by 6 bases and V by 5 bases; bases with no gene match: 8. The CDR3 has 15 amino acids. Germline CDR1 reads SGHAT; CDR2 reads FQNNGV. The CDR3 loop reads CASSGSGRAFDTQYF. The CDR3 bases are TGTGCCAGCAGCGGAAGCGGGAGGGCCTTCGATACGCAGTATTTT.

V gene TRBV7-2 combines with J gene TRBJ1-3; D possibly corresponds to TRBD1 (6 bases). The V gene's germline CDR1 is SGHTA and CDR2 FQGNSA. CDR3 size: 16 residues. Trimming took 5 bases from V and 1 from J, leaving 15 bases between them. CDR3 sequence: CASSISGQRSGNTIYF. CDR3 nucleotides: TGTGCCAGCAGCATATCAGGACAGCGTTCTGGAAACACCATATATTTT.

The gene calls are TRBV5-5 and TRBJ2-5, with 8 bases matching TRBD2. Trimming cost V 3 bases and J 3 bases; bases outside gene matches: 7. The CDR3 contains 15 residues. CDR1 SGHKS and CDR2 YYEKEE come from the germline V gene (reference sequence). The CDR3 here is CASSSVAGIKETQYF. The CDR3 DNA sequence: TGTGCCAGCAGCTCGGTAGCGGGGATAAAAGAGACCCAGTACTTC.

The rearrangement links TRBV7-2 to TRBJ1-3; D is ambiguous. CDR3 size: 12 residues. V dropped 3 bases and J dropped 4 bases, with 4 bases sitting between them. Germline V gene sequence: CDR1 SGHTA, CDR2 FQGNSA. The chain's CDR3 is CASSFSGNTIYF. The CDR3 DNA follows: TGTGCCAGCAGCTTCTCCGGAAACACCATATATTTT.

This clone was counted only a few times. V is TRBV11-2 and J is TRBJ2-2; a possible D gene is TRBD1 (5 bases). The V gene's germline CDR1 is SGHAT and CDR2 FQNNGV. The V gene lost 2 bases and the J gene lost 6 bases, with 7 bases spanning the gap. The CDR3 has 13 amino acids. The DNA for the CDR3 is TGTGCCAGCAGCTTATCCAGGGCCGGGGAGCTGTTTTTT. It translates to CASSLSRAGELFF.

This clone was seen only once. The chain recombines TRBV5-6 with TRBJ2-5, with 10 bases identical to TRBD1. The CDR3 runs to 14 residues. Germline assignment: CDR1 SGHDT and CDR2 YYEEEE. The V and J ends lost 0 bases and 6 bases, in that order; junction bases with no gene match: 2. CDR3 DNA: TGTGCCAGCAGCTTGGGACAGGGGGCACAGACCCAGTACTTC. As protein: CASSLGQGAQTQYF.

This rearrangement joins TRBV7-9 to TRBJ2-1; possibly TRBD2 for D (5 bases). Trimming stripped 4 bases from V and 3 bases from J, with 7 bases between. This CDR3 has 13 amino acids. The germline CDR1 and CDR2 sequences are SEHNR and FQNEAQ (reference sequence). The CDR3 is CASSYTSYNEQFF. The CDR3 DNA reads as TGTGCCAGCAGCTACACTAGCTACAATGAGCAGTTCTTC.

This clone was observed a handful of times. V is TRBV6-1 and J is TRBJ1-1, with D unresolved. V was shortened by 7 bases and J by 1 base, with 4 bases between the two germline ends. The germline CDR1 and CDR2 sequences are MNHNS and SASEGT. The CDR3 is 11 residues long. This CDR3 is CASMWNTEAFF. The CDR3 region has the DNA TGTGCCAGCATGTGGAACACTGAAGCTTTCTTT.

CDR3 residues: CSAWTGATLYGYTF. The CDR3 region has the DNA TGCAGCGCATGGACAGGGGCGACCCTCTATGGCTACACCTTC. The V gene is TRBV29-1, the J gene TRBJ1-2, with 9 bases fitting TRBD1. CDR1 and CDR2 from the germline V gene are SQVTM and ANQGSEA. V shed 7 bases and J 4 bases; nucleotides not matched to a gene: 10. The length of the CDR3 is 14 residues.

The rearrangement uses TRBV19 and TRBJ2-7; possible D gene TRBD1, 6 bases. From germline, CDR1 is LNHDA and CDR2 SQIVND (reference sequence). Trimming removed 9 bases from V and 1 base from J, with 19 bases in between. The CDR3 length is 15 residues. The CDR3 DNA reads TGTGCCAGCAAGCCAGGGCAGGGGCCATCCTACGAGCAGTACTTC. This sequence encodes CASKPGQGPSYEQYF.